The present entry profiles one T cell receptor (beta chain) with its context. Germline V gives CDR1 PRHDT, CDR2 FYEKMQ (reference sequence). This CDR3 has 14 amino acids. Trimming cost V 5 bases and J 5 bases; bases outside gene matches: 8. These data belong to a study of early T cells in non-severe SARS-CoV-2 infection. TCRdb reprocessed the 5' RACE reads via MiXCR and lists one record per CDR3 protein. The profile covers tens of thousands of distinct CDR3 sequences, with 6.6% appearing a single time and 5.5% to 7.5% taken by the ten largest. V is TRBV13 and J is TRBJ1-1, with 7 bases that match TRBD1. Here the sequenced sample was whole blood, taken at baseline. The sequence was collected from an adult who was a healthcare worker with PCR-confirmed SARS-CoV-2 infection or an uninfected control (not recorded which). The CDR3 loop reads CASSGRQGGTEAFF. In DNA form, the CDR3 reads TGTGCCAGCAGCGGGAGACAGGGAGGAACTGAAGCTTTCTTT.